The rows below give T cell receptor beta chains drawn from one sample of a study of CD8 T cells in ankylosing spondylitis. Using its own MiXCR run on the 5' RACE reads, TCRdb lists one record per CDR3 protein. The sample lists around 490,000 distinct CDR3 sequences; approximately 5.3% were seen once. The sequencing sample was made of blood, either unsorted or a sorted T cell fraction (not recorded which). The receptor source for this set is a male donor with ankylosing spondylitis. CDR3s include the opening cysteine and the closing phenylalanine or tryptophan. The order of the fields is D gene, V gene, J gene, clone size, CDR3 protein, CDR3 DNA. D genes are given only for firm matches. Not all rows give a size; the values are once, few, many and, for expanded clones, a class.

d_call: -; v_call: TRBV11-2; j_call: TRBJ2-7; clone_size: many; cdr3_aa: CASSQPRDPYEQYF; cdr3_nt: TGTGCCAGCAGCCAACCCAGGGACCCCTACGAGCAGTACTTC
d_call: -; v_call: TRBV28; j_call: TRBJ1-1; clone_size: many; cdr3_aa: CASSFPQEVNTEAFF; cdr3_nt: TGTGCCAGCAGTTTCCCCCAGGAGGTGAACACTGAAGCTTTCTTT
d_call: -; v_call: TRBV5-5; j_call: TRBJ1-2; clone_size: -; cdr3_aa: CASSLMAGTHYGYTF; cdr3_nt: TGTGCCAGCAGCTTGATGGCAGGGACCCACTATGGCTACACCTTC
d_call: -; v_call: TRBV10-3; j_call: TRBJ2-7; clone_size: many; cdr3_aa: CAIRPGVLYEQYF; cdr3_nt: TGTGCCATCAGGCCAGGGGTCCTCTACGAGCAGTACTTC
d_call: -; v_call: TRBV4-2; j_call: TRBJ2-7; clone_size: many; cdr3_aa: CASSQGDRGSYEQYF; cdr3_nt: TGTGCCAGCAGCCAAGGGGACCGTGGAAGCTACGAGCAGTACTTC
d_call: -; v_call: TRBV6-5; j_call: TRBJ1-2; clone_size: many; cdr3_aa: CASSYSLGGDGYTF; cdr3_nt: TGTGCCAGCAGTTACTCACTCGGGGGCGACGGCTACACCTTC
d_call: TRBD2; v_call: TRBV11-1; j_call: TRBJ2-7; clone_size: many; cdr3_aa: CASSFTPGLELGDPYEQYF; cdr3_nt: TGTGCCAGCAGCTTCACACCGGGACTAGAATTGGGTGACCCCTACGAGCAGTACTTC
d_call: -; v_call: TRBV5-1; j_call: TRBJ1-1; clone_size: many; cdr3_aa: CASSLMVNTEAFF; cdr3_nt: TGCGCCAGCAGCTTGATGGTGAACACTGAAGCTTTCTTT
d_call: -; v_call: TRBV6-1; j_call: TRBJ1-6; clone_size: many; cdr3_aa: CASSERPTNLNSPLHF; cdr3_nt: TGTGCCAGCAGTGAACGGCCGACAAACCTTAATTCACCCCTCCACTTT
d_call: -; v_call: TRBV6-1; j_call: TRBJ1-3; clone_size: -; cdr3_aa: CASSRRLGASGNTIYF; cdr3_nt: TGTGCCAGCAGCCGCAGGTTGGGGGCGTCTGGAAACACCATATATTTT
d_call: -; v_call: TRBV6-6; j_call: TRBJ1-1; clone_size: many; cdr3_aa: CASSDPGWTEAFF; cdr3_nt: TGTGCCAGCAGCGACCCAGGGTGGACTGAAGCTTTCTTT
d_call: -; v_call: TRBV5-1; j_call: TRBJ1-4; clone_size: many; cdr3_aa: CASSLERGAGEKLFF; cdr3_nt: TGCGCCAGCAGCCTGGAGAGGGGGGCCGGTGAAAAACTGTTTTTT
d_call: -; v_call: TRBV11-2; j_call: TRBJ1-2; clone_size: many; cdr3_aa: CASSLDTGDYGYTF; cdr3_nt: TGTGCCAGCAGCCTTGACACAGGCGACTATGGCTACACCTTC
d_call: TRBD1; v_call: TRBV10-3; j_call: TRBJ1-6; clone_size: many; cdr3_aa: CAISKQGADSPLHF; cdr3_nt: TGTGCCATCAGCAAACAGGGGGCCGATTCACCCCTCCACTTT
d_call: -; v_call: TRBV27; j_call: TRBJ2-1; clone_size: many; cdr3_aa: CAIKGGPNEQFF; cdr3_nt: TGTGCCATCAAGGGGGGGCCTAATGAGCAGTTCTTC
d_call: TRBD2; v_call: TRBV7-2; j_call: TRBJ2-1; clone_size: -; cdr3_aa: CASSHSSGGAFGEQFF; cdr3_nt: TGTGCCAGCAGTCATTCTAGCGGGGGGGCGTTCGGTGAGCAGTTCTTC
d_call: TRBD2; v_call: TRBV10-3; j_call: TRBJ2-1; clone_size: many; cdr3_aa: CAISEAGGTYNEQFF; cdr3_nt: TGTGCCATCAGTGAGGCGGGGGGGACCTACAATGAGCAGTTCTTC
d_call: TRBD2; v_call: TRBV29-1; j_call: TRBJ2-1; clone_size: many; cdr3_aa: CSVEAGASGNYNEQFF; cdr3_nt: TGCAGCGTTGAAGCAGGGGCTAGCGGGAACTACAATGAGCAGTTCTTC
d_call: TRBD1; v_call: TRBV6-2/TRBV6-3; j_call: TRBJ1-5; clone_size: many; cdr3_aa: CASSYPRGTDYSNQPQHF; cdr3_nt: TGTGCCAGCAGTTACCCCAGAGGGACAGATTATAGCAATCAGCCCCAGCATTTT
d_call: -; v_call: TRBV9; j_call: TRBJ1-6; clone_size: many; cdr3_aa: CASSVGVGRSYNSPLHF; cdr3_nt: TGTGCCAGCAGCGTAGGTGTCGGCAGATCCTATAATTCACCCCTCCACTTT
d_call: -; v_call: TRBV5-1; j_call: TRBJ2-7; clone_size: many; cdr3_aa: CASSLEPHYEQYF; cdr3_nt: TGCGCCAGCAGCTTGGAACCACACTACGAGCAGTACTTC
d_call: TRBD1; v_call: TRBV4-1; j_call: TRBJ2-7; clone_size: many; cdr3_aa: CASSLRTGGIYEQYF; cdr3_nt: TGCGCCAGCAGCCTGAGGACAGGGGGCATCTACGAGCAGTACTTC
d_call: -; v_call: TRBV10-3; j_call: TRBJ1-4; clone_size: many; cdr3_aa: CAIRRSTNEKLFF; cdr3_nt: TGTGCCATCCGCCGCTCAACTAATGAAAAACTGTTTTTT
d_call: -; v_call: TRBV10-3; j_call: TRBJ2-7; clone_size: many; cdr3_aa: CAINGGLGSYEQYF; cdr3_nt: TGTGCCATCAATGGGGGACTGGGCTCCTACGAGCAGTACTTC
d_call: -; v_call: TRBV28; j_call: TRBJ2-3; clone_size: many; cdr3_aa: CASSPGLHTQYF; cdr3_nt: TGTGCCAGCAGCCCAGGTCTACATACGCAGTATTTT
d_call: TRBD1; v_call: TRBV15; j_call: TRBJ2-3; clone_size: many; cdr3_aa: CATSGRQGADTQYF; cdr3_nt: TGTGCCACCAGCGGACGACAGGGCGCAGATACGCAGTATTTT
d_call: TRBD2; v_call: TRBV4-2; j_call: TRBJ2-6; clone_size: many; cdr3_aa: CASNQREATGANVLTF; cdr3_nt: TGTGCCAGCAACCAGCGGGAGGCCACTGGGGCCAACGTCCTGACTTTC
d_call: -; v_call: TRBV28; j_call: TRBJ2-5; clone_size: few; cdr3_aa: CASGLRRWETQYF; cdr3_nt: TGTGCCAGCGGACTCCGGAGGTGGGAGACCCAGTACTTC
d_call: TRBD1; v_call: TRBV7-9; j_call: TRBJ2-7; clone_size: few; cdr3_aa: CASSLGGAQGVTYEQYF; cdr3_nt: TGTGCCAGCAGCTTAGGAGGGGCACAGGGGGTGACCTACGAGCAGTACTTC
d_call: TRBD1; v_call: TRBV9; j_call: TRBJ1-1; clone_size: many; cdr3_aa: CASSVGQGAGRTEAFF; cdr3_nt: TGTGCCAGCAGCGTAGGGCAGGGGGCCGGGCGTACTGAAGCTTTCTTT
d_call: -; v_call: TRBV6-2/TRBV6-3; j_call: TRBJ2-7; clone_size: many; cdr3_aa: CASRGWGRIEQYF; cdr3_nt: TGTGCCAGCAGGGGGTGGGGAAGAATCGAGCAGTACTTC
d_call: -; v_call: TRBV7-9; j_call: TRBJ2-1; clone_size: many; cdr3_aa: CASSLNAGSQQFF; cdr3_nt: TGTGCCAGCAGCCTTAACGCTGGGTCACAGCAGTTCTTC
d_call: -; v_call: TRBV6-4; j_call: TRBJ2-6; clone_size: few; cdr3_aa: CASSDGESGANVLTF; cdr3_nt: TGTGCCAGCAGTGACGGGGAGTCTGGGGCCAACGTCCTGACTTTC
d_call: TRBD1; v_call: TRBV6-2/TRBV6-3; j_call: TRBJ2-7; clone_size: -; cdr3_aa: CASSKPGGEQYF; cdr3_nt: TGTGCCAGCAGTAAACCAGGGGGCGAGCAGTACTTC
d_call: TRBD2; v_call: TRBV7-6; j_call: TRBJ2-7; clone_size: few; cdr3_aa: CASSSPSGVLPYEQYF; cdr3_nt: TGTGCCAGCAGCTCTCCTAGCGGCGTTCTTCCCTACGAGCAGTACTTC
d_call: -; v_call: TRBV20-1; j_call: TRBJ1-5; clone_size: many; cdr3_aa: CSAIGPHRDQPQHF; cdr3_nt: TGCAGTGCTATCGGGCCCCACAGGGATCAGCCCCAGCATTTT
d_call: TRBD1; v_call: TRBV5-1; j_call: TRBJ1-2; clone_size: many; cdr3_aa: CASSFSGGRYGYTF; cdr3_nt: TGCGCCAGCAGCTTTTCAGGGGGTCGCTATGGCTACACCTTC
d_call: -; v_call: TRBV4-3; j_call: TRBJ1-1; clone_size: many; cdr3_aa: CASSQWQGNTEAFF; cdr3_nt: TGCGCCAGCAGCCAATGGCAGGGGAACACTGAAGCTTTCTTT
d_call: -; v_call: TRBV7-9; j_call: TRBJ1-1; clone_size: many; cdr3_aa: CASSPPGEAFF; cdr3_nt: TGTGCCAGCAGCCCCCCGGGCGAAGCTTTCTTT
d_call: -; v_call: TRBV12-3/TRBV12-4; j_call: TRBJ2-1; clone_size: many; cdr3_aa: CASSTRGEQFF; cdr3_nt: TGTGCCAGCAGCACCAGAGGAGAGCAGTTCTTC
d_call: -; v_call: TRBV7-9; j_call: TRBJ2-1; clone_size: many; cdr3_aa: CASENSLYSYNEQFF; cdr3_nt: TGTGCCAGCGAGAACTCGTTATACTCCTACAATGAGCAGTTCTTC
d_call: -; v_call: TRBV5-6; j_call: TRBJ2-3; clone_size: many; cdr3_aa: CASSLPGARSTQYF; cdr3_nt: TGTGCCAGCAGCCTACCCGGAGCAAGATCAACGCAGTATTTT
d_call: -; v_call: TRBV4-3; j_call: TRBJ1-5; clone_size: many; cdr3_aa: CASSQDWQGYQPQHF; cdr3_nt: TGCGCCAGCAGCCAAGATTGGCAGGGGTATCAGCCCCAGCATTTT